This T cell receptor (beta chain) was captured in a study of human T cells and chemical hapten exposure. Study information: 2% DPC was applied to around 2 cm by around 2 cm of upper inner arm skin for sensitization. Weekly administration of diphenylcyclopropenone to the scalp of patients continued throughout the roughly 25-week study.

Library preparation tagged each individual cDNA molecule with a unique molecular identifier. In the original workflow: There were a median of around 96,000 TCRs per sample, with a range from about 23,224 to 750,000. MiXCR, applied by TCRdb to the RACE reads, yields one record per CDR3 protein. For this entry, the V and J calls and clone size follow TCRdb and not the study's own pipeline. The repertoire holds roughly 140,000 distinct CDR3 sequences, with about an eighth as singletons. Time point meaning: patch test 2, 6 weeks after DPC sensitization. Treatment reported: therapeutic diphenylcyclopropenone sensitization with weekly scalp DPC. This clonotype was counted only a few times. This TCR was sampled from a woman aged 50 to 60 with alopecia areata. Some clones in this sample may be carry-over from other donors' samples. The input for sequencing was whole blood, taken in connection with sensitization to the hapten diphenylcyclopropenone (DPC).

The CDR3 region has the DNA TGCAGTGCTAGGCTGGACGGCGATCATTTTCAGCCCCAGCATTTT. Translation: CSARLDGDHFQPQHF. V and J are TRBV20-1 and TRBJ1-5, with no clear D. Germline V gene lookup returns CDR1 DFQATT and CDR2 SNEGSKA (reference sequence). The CDR3 is 15 amino acids. The V and J ends lost 3 bases and 6 bases respectively, with 18 bases between them.